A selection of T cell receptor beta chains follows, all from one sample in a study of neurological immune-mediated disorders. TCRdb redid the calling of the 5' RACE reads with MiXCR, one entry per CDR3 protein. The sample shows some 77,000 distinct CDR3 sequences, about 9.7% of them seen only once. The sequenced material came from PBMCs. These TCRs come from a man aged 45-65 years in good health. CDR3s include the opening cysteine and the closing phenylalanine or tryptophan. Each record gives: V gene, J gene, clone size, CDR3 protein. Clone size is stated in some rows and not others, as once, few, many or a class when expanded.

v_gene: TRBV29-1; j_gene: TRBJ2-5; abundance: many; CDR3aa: CSVLQDYPETQYF
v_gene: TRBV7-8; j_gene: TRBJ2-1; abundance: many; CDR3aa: CASRGGSREQFF
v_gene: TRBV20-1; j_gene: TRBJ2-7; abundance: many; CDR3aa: CSASRGGVAGALSSYEQYF
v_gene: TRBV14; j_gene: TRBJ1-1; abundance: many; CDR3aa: CASSQGSYAEAFF
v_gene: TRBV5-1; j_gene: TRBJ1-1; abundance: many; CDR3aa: CASSFNSNTEAFF
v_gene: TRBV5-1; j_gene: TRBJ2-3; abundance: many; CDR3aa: CASSLGASASDTQYF
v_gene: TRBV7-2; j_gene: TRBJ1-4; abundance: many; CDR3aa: CASRNDRSSEKLFF
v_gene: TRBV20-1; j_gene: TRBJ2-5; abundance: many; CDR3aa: CSAKGRGPRETQYF
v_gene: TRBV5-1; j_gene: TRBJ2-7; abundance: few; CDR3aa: CASSPGQGVLGEQYF
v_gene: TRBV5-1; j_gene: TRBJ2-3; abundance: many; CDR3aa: CASSLAGGGTDTQYF
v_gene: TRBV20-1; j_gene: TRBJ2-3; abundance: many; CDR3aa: CSAKAGASTDTQYF
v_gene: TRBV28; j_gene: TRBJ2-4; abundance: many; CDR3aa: CASSYHFGQGSDKNIQYF
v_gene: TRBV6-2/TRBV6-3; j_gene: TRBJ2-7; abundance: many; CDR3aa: CASSYPPTYEQYF
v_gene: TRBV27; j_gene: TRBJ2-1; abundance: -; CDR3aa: CASSLIAGSYNEQFF
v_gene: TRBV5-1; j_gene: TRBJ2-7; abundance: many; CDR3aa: CASSFGQGSYEQYF
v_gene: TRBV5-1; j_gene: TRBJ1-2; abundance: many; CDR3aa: CASSQNTGHRYGYTF
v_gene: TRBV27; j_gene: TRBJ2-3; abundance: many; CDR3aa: CASSYRAPRSTDTQYF
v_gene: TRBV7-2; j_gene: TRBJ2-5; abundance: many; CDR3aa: CASSLSASGSRSSETQYF
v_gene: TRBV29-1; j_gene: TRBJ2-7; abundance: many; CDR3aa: CSVIETTATYEQYF
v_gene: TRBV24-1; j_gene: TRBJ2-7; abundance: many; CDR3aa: CATSPSGSSHEQYF
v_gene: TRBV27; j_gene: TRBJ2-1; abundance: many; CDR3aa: CASSLMGFSVLSSYNEQFF
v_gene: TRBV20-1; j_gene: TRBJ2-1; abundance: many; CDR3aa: CSARGLQSSYNEQFF
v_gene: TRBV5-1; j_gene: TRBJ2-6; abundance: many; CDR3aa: CASSLARTGYSGANVLTF
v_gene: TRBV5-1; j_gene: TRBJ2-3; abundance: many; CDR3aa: CASSLISGGPSTDTQYF
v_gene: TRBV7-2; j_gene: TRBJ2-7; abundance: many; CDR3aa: CASSLGSGQGYEQYF
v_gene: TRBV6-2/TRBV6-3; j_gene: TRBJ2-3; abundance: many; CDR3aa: CASSYGSAGGTDTQYF
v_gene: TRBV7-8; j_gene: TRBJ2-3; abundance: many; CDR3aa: CASNWAGTDTQYF
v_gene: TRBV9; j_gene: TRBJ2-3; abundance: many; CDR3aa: CASSARVGTTGTDTQYF
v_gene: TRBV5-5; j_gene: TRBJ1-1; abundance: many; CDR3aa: CASSLGSSEAFF
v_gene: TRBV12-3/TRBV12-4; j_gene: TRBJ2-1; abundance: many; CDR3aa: CASSGGSNDEQFF
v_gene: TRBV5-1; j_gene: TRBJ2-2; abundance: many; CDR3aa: CASSLGDRNTGELFF
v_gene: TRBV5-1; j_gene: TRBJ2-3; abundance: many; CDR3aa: CASSHSREGSYTQYF
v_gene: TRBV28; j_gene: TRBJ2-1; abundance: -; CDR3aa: CASSFTTEQFF
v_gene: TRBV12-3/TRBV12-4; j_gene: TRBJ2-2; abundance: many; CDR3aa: CASRGAEGAVTGELFF
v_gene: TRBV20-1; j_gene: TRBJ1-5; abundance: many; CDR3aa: CSARGPYSNQPQHF
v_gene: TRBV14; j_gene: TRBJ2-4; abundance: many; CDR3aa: CASSQDPGQQYF
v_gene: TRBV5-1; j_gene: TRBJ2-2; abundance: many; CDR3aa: CASSLQTNTGELFF
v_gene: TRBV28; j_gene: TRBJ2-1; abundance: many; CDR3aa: CASSSLRLAGHNEQFF
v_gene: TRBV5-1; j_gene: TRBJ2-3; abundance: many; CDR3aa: CASSSASGGPDTQYF
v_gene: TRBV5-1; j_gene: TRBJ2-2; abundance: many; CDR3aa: CASGGADSNTGELFF
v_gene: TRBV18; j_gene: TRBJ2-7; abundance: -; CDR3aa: CASSPNRPYEQYF
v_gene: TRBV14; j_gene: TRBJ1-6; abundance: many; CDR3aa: CASSQGKTGPLVRNSPLHF
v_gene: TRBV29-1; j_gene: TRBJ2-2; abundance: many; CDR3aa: CSVGSGGAGELFF
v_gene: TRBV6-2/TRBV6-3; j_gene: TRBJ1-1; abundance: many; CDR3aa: CASRDRDRAEAFF
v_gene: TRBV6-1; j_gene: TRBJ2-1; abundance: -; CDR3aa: CASRGIGKTYNEQFF
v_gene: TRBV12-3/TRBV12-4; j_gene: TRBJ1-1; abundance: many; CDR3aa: CASSAGRDGRNTEAFF
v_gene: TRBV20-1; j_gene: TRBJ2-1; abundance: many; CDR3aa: CSASSERGGPGPYNEQFF
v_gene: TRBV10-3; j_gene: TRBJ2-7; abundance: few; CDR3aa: CAISGTMGSYEQYF
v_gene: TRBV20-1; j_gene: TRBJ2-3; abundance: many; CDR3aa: CSARSSGYTDTQYF
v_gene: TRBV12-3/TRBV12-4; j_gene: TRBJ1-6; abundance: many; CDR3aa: CASSVGFSYNSPLHF
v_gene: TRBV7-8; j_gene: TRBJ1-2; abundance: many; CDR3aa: CASSLGQVHYGYTF
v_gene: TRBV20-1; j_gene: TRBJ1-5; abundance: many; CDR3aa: CSVIATGIVNQPQHF
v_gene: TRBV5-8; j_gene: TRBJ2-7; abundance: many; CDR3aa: CASSLGGVAVYEQYF
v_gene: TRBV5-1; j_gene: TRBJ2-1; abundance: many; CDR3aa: CASSPDGGTSETSYNEQFF
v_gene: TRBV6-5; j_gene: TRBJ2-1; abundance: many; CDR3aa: CASSPGGSGSVNEQFF
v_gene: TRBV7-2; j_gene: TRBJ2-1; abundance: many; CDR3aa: CASSVRDPRGEQFF
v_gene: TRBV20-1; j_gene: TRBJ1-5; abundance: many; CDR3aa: CSARAPQGREPSNQPQHF
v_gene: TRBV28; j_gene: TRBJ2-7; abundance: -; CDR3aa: CASSVGSEQYF
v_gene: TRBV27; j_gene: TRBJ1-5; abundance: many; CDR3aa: CASSLDRDVQPQHF